This T cell receptor beta chain was recorded in a study of vaccination and CD4 T cells after COVID-19. Study details: The stimulus for the cells was overlapping spike peptides derived from SARS-CoV-2, HCoV-NL63, HCoV-OC43 and HCoV-229E. Study results and limitations: Median SARS-CoV-2-reactive clonotypes rose from about 22 to 38, not significantly.

Oncomine TCR Beta short-read sequencing was applied to DNA from cultured CD4+ T cells. TCRdb independently ran MiXCR on the PCR reads; one entry per CDR3 protein. Of approximately 19,000 distinct CDR3 sequences in the sample, approximately 50% were seen once. On this clonotype: Its specificity is unknown.

Treatment described: approximately nine-day PBMC culture with coronavirus spike peptide pools or control peptides (ViraFEST assay). It was on days 3 and 7 that half the medium was replaced with fresh IL-2 medium. V lost 6 bases and J 0 bases, leaving 14 bases between the germline ends. CDR3 length equals 15 residues. Specimen: CD4+ T cells from blood, cultured in vitro, collected after SARS-CoV-2 vaccination. The chain links TRBV12-3 or TRBV12-4 to TRBJ1-1; D perhaps matches TRBD1 (5 bases). This receptor was obtained from a human donor who had recovered from COVID-19. CDR3 sequence reads: CASRVMGPLNTEAFF. The CDR3 nucleotides are TGTGCCAGCAGGGTCATGGGACCGCTGAACACTGAAGCTTTCTTT.